A selection of T cell receptor beta chains follows, all from one sample in a study of CXCR3-negative and CXCR3-positive naive CD8 T cells. From its re-call of the 5' RACE reads, TCRdb lists each CDR3 protein once, without DNA. The sample totals about 98,000 distinct CDR3 sequences. Sequencing was performed on naive CXCR3+ CD8+ T cells from blood. All receptors come from a human donor in good health. Some clones in this sample may be carry-over from other donors' samples. Both conserved end residues are part of each CDR3. Fields, in order: V gene, J gene, CDR3 protein.

TRBV27	TRBJ2-1	CASTLGGHNEQFF
TRBV4-3	TRBJ1-2	CASSPNKGFNGYTF
TRBV13	TRBJ2-7	CASSPAPYEQYF
TRBV7-9	TRBJ2-7	CASSSVGQVPYEQYF
TRBV20-1	TRBJ2-3	CSARDPQWTSGWSTDTQYF
TRBV20-1	TRBJ2-1	CSVSRDSWNEQFF
TRBV14	TRBJ2-3	CASNPGDTSTDTQYF
TRBV2	TRBJ2-7	CASRDRVREQYF
TRBV12-3/TRBV12-4	TRBJ2-7	CASSLGVRGTGDYEQYF
TRBV13	TRBJ2-7	CASSLVVEQYF
TRBV7-3	TRBJ2-2	CASSLVGVVTGELFF
TRBV21-1	TRBJ1-2	CASTGGDPFNYGYTF
TRBV5-1	TRBJ2-7	CASSLVSYRLAVDPGSEDEQYF
TRBV14	TRBJ2-7	CASSQTGYSYEQYF
TRBV15	TRBJ1-2	CATSRGENYGYTF
TRBV14	TRBJ2-7	CASSVPGLAGINEQYF
TRBV29-1	TRBJ2-7	CSVVTGGAEQYF
TRBV29-1	TRBJ2-4	CSVEDSVVAGTFDKNIQYF
TRBV20-1	TRBJ2-7	CSASPIVGGPYEQYF
TRBV7-3	TRBJ2-5	CAERHRYQETQYF
TRBV6-5	TRBJ2-3	CASRGSRGGPADTQYF
TRBV14	TRBJ2-3	CASSLTVGARDTQYF
TRBV19	TRBJ1-1	CASSQGLSSEAFF
TRBV7-2	TRBJ2-7	CASTELAGGVSEQYF
TRBV13	TRBJ2-5	CASSFVETQYF
TRBV5-1	TRBJ2-5	CASSPDRGFQETQYF
TRBV29-1	TRBJ1-1	CSVFWGENTEAFF
TRBV12-3/TRBV12-4	TRBJ1-6	CASSFQLNSPLHF
TRBV6-4	TRBJ2-1	CASSDSAWVSYNEQFF
TRBV7-9	TRBJ1-2	CASSLRVGGDYGYTF
TRBV5-1	TRBJ2-1	CASSSWVGDEQFF
TRBV14	TRBJ2-1	CASSAPGQGVFYNEQFF
TRBV4-3	TRBJ2-5	CASSQGIVWGERETQYF
TRBV14	TRBJ1-4	CASSHRGFLGEKLFF
TRBV7-2	TRBJ1-2	CASSSSDRLNYGYTF
TRBV25-1	TRBJ2-7	CASSDKGTGISYEQYF
TRBV12-3/TRBV12-4	TRBJ2-3	CASSLAGSTDTQYF
TRBV29-1	TRBJ2-7	CSVISGFYEQYF
TRBV3-1	TRBJ2-7	CASSQGSSEKIYEQYF
TRBV7-6	TRBJ2-1	CASSPSPADEQFF